One T cell receptor (beta chain) is described in this entry. Deletions cut 2 bases from V and 9 bases from J, with 23 bases between. The CDR3 contains 17 residues. Germline CDR1 and CDR2: MNHNS and SASEGT. This sample is drawn from a study of shared clonotypes between healthy human individuals. Sequencing was performed with immunoSEQ multiplex PCR; in TCRdb, only in-frame clones are kept and a portion is missing. The sample holds about 480,000 clones, nearly 80% seen once. The chain uses TRBV6-1 and TRBJ1-5, with a possible D match to TRBD1 (5 bases). The sequence derives from a woman between 35 and 50 years old in good health. Some clones in this sample may be carry-over from other donors' samples. What was sequenced was PBMCs. The CDR3 spells CASSEYPPGGSVGPQHF. The DNA of the CDR3 is TGTGCCAGCAGTGAATACCCCCCCGGGGGGAGTGTGGGGCCCCAGCATTTT.